Listed below are T cell receptor beta chains from one sample, sequenced in a study of blood T cell repertoires in COVID-19. Method: immunoSEQ multiplex PCR; TCRdb's copy keeps in-frame clones and lacks some. The sample contains roughly 100,000 clones, roughly 79% of which appear only once. The sequenced sample was peripheral blood. These receptors all stem from a woman in her 70s with acute or convalescent COVID-19. The CDR3 runs from the conserved cysteine through the conserved F or W. The D gene is left open where the match is weak. Size is stated for part of the rows, as once, few or many counts, or as a class when the clone is expanded.

CDR3 protein | CDR3 DNA | J gene | D gene | V gene | CDR3 length | clone size
CASSHRTGERYEQYF | TGTGCCAGCAGCCACCGGACAGGGGAGAGGTACGAGCAGTACTTC | TRBJ2-7 | TRBD1 | TRBV3-1/TRBV3-2 | 15 | .
CASSVGLAGGPDGELFF | TGTGCCAGCAGCGTGGGACTAGCGGGGGGGCCGGACGGGGAGCTGTTTTTT | TRBJ2-2 | TRBD2 | TRBV9 | 17 | .
CASLAGVGTNEKLFF | TGTGCTAGCCTGGCGGGGGTAGGAACTAATGAAAAACTGTTTTTT | TRBJ1-4 | . | TRBV12-5 | 15 | .
CASQPGQGYSPLHF | TGTGCCAGCCAGCCGGGACAGGGTTATTCACCCCTCCACTTT | TRBJ1-6 | TRBD1 | TRBV2 | 14 | few
CASSYGTGNTEAFF | TGTGCCAGCAGTTACGGTACAGGGAACACTGAAGCTTTCTTT | TRBJ1-1 | . | TRBV6-2/TRBV6-3 | 14 | few
CAIRGSDSGGQTYEQYF | TGTGCCATCAGGGGGTCTGATAGCGGGGGCCAAACCTACGAGCAGTACTTC | TRBJ2-7 | TRBD2 | TRBV10-3 | 17 | .
CASSRGRGTEAFF | TGTGCCTCATCCAGGGGGCGTGGGACTGAAGCTTTCTTT | TRBJ1-1 | TRBD1 | TRBV30 | 13 | .
CSVGGTGGTYEQYF | TGCAGCGTTGGAGGGACAGGGGGGACCTACGAGCAGTACTTC | TRBJ2-7 | TRBD1 | TRBV29-1 | 14 | .
CASSFRDSSYNEQFF | TGCGCCAGCAGCTTTAGGGACAGCTCCTACAATGAGCAGTTCTTC | TRBJ2-1 | TRBD1 | TRBV5-1 | 15 | few
CASSQDAGAHNEQFF | TGTGCCAGCAGCCAAGATGCGGGAGCCCACAATGAGCAGTTCTTC | TRBJ2-1 | TRBD2 | TRBV3-1/TRBV3-2 | 15 | .
CASSQGPQAQEKLFF | TGTGCCAGCAGCCAAGGTCCACAGGCCCAGGAAAAACTGTTTTTT | TRBJ1-4 | . | TRBV3-1/TRBV3-2 | 15 | .
CSTRGDTEAFF | TGCAGCACACGAGGTGACACTGAAGCTTTCTTT | TRBJ1-1 | . | TRBV29-1 | 11 | .
CSASWGGSAYYNEQFF | TGCAGTGCTAGTTGGGGCGGGAGCGCCTACTACAATGAGCAGTTCTTC | TRBJ2-1 | TRBD2 | TRBV20-1 | 16 | .
CASSLSRNTEAFF | TGTGCCAGCAGCTTATCCAGGAACACTGAAGCTTTCTTT | TRBJ1-1 | . | TRBV11-3 | 13 | .
CSVETGSTEAFF | TGCAGCGTTGAGACAGGGAGTACTGAAGCTTTCTTT | TRBJ1-1 | TRBD1 | TRBV29-1 | 12 | many
CASSQQQQGAGYGYTF | TGCGCCAGCAGCCAACAACAACAGGGGGCTGGCTATGGCTACACCTTC | TRBJ1-2 | TRBD1 | TRBV4-3 | 16 | .
CASRPWSGDRAEAFF | TGTGCCAGCAGACCGTGGTCGGGGGATCGGGCTGAAGCTTTCTTT | TRBJ1-1 | . | TRBV27 | 15 | .
CASSQDSSRNQQFF | TGCGCCAGCAGCCAAGATTCTAGCCGCAATCAGCAGTTCTTC | TRBJ2-1 | . | TRBV4-3 | 14 | .